This TCR beta chain stems from a study of T cells in tuberculosis. Study overall: A South African cohort included IGRA-negative adolescents, latently infected IGRA-positive adolescents and adults with active tuberculosis. Whole-study results and caveats: Active tuberculosis cases were adults; controls were adolescents.

With respect to this clone: Its antigen is not known.

On average about 100,000 T cells per donor were immunosequenced. Per the germline V gene, CDR1 is MNHEY and CDR2 is SMNVEV (reference sequence). The V and J ends lost 8 bases and 3 bases, in that order; junction bases with no gene match: 10. The CDR3 is 15 residues long. Generated by immunoSEQ multiplex PCR, the TCRdb table keeps only in-frame clones and is missing some. The sample contains about 25,000 clones, more than 90% of which appear only once. The sample taken for sequencing was PBMCs. V usage is TRBV27 and J usage is TRBJ2-4; the match to TRBD1 covers 7 bases. The receptor was isolated from a donor aged 10 to 29 with latent tuberculosis or without tuberculosis infection. Some clones in this sample may be carry-over from other donors' samples. The CDR3, as DNA: TGTGCCAGCGTCTTAGGGGGCGCGGGCAAAAACATTCAGTACTTC. This codes for CASVLGGAGKNIQYF.